Sequencing of this T cell receptor (beta chain) was carried out in a study of blood T cell repertoires in COVID-19. For the study at large: Researchers got acute and convalescent COVID-19 samples from the United States, Italy and Spain.

CDR1 is SEHNR, CDR2 FQNEAQ, per germline (reference sequence). V shed 5 bases and J 6 bases; nucleotides not matched to a gene: 10. The CDR3 totals 16 residues. As processed by the authors: Amplification with reference gene primers provided the estimates of nucleated cell counts. Method: immunoSEQ multiplex PCR; TCRdb's copy keeps in-frame clones and lacks some. The V and J calls and the clone size are those of that table, but D and trimming were determined from the DNA. Here the sample spans 140,000 or so clones, about 76% being singletons. The sequenced sample was peripheral blood. The rearrangement links TRBV7-9 to TRBJ1-6, with 7 bases identical to TRBD1. This receptor was identified in a human donor in a cohort sampled during active COVID-19. CDR3 protein: CASSPRSGTVNSPLHF. The DNA for the CDR3 is TGTGCCAGCAGCCCCCGCTCCGGGACAGTTAATTCACCCCTCCACTTT.